A single sample gave rise to the 22 T cell receptor beta chains below, sequenced in a study of blood T cell repertoires in COVID-19. This table comes from immunoSEQ multiplex PCR, and its TCRdb copy is limited to in-frame clones, with some not included. The sample records just over 350,000 clones, about 86% being singletons. Sequenced input: peripheral blood. The receptors were gathered from a woman aged 55-69 years with COVID-19, enrolled during active disease.

The chain recombines TRBV7-2 with TRBJ2-1; 8 nucleotides agree with TRBD1. This CDR3 is built from 17 residues. V shed 2 bases, J shed 7 bases, and the junction held 13 bases outside the gene matches. CDR1 SGHTA and CDR2 FQGNSA come from the germline V gene. CDR3 sequence reads: CASSLRVGQGAGNEQFF. CDR3 sequence (DNA): TGTGCCAGCAGCTTAAGGGTAGGGCAGGGGGCGGGAAATGAGCAGTTCTTC.

This clone was recorded a few times. This sequence joins TRBV6-5 and TRBJ1-5, with 7 nucleotides matching TRBD1. CDR3 length equals 14 residues. Germline V gene data show CDR1 as MNHEY and CDR2 as SVGAGI. V was clipped by 6 bases and J by 2 bases; unmatched bases: 4. This chain's CDR3 is CASRQGWGNQPQHF. DNA for the CDR3: TGTGCCAGCAGACAGGGGTGGGGCAATCAGCCCCAGCATTTT.

The chain employs TRBV6-2 or TRBV6-3 and TRBJ2-3; tentatively, D is TRBD2 (5 bases). The germline V and J ends were trimmed by 8 bases and 1 base, with 13 bases remaining between them. CDR3 size: 14 residues. CDR1 is MNHEY, CDR2 SVGEGT, per germline. CDR3 DNA: TGTGCCAGCCGCCCCGTCGGGGGCACAGATACGCAGTATTTT. Residues: CASRPVGGTDTQYF.

The gene calls are TRBV7-6 and TRBJ2-2; TRBD2 matches 7 bases. Germline CDR1 is SGHVS and CDR2 is FNYEAQ. This CDR3 spans 17 amino acids. The V segment lost 5 bases and the J segment 6 bases; nucleotides outside the gene matches: 15. The DNA for the CDR3 is TGTGCCAGCAGCCCAGATAGGCAACTAGCGTGGGCCGGGGAGCTGTTTTTT. Encoded protein: CASSPDRQLAWAGELFF.

V and J are TRBV7-2 and TRBJ2-1; TRBD2 agrees at 11 bases. Germline values: CDR1 SGHTA, CDR2 FQGNSA. V trimming: 2 bases; J trimming: 5 bases; junction bases outside the gene matches: 5. The CDR3 contains 16 residues. The CDR3 DNA reads as TGTGCCAGCAGCTTAAATAGCGGGGGGGCCGACAATGAGCAGTTCTTC. It specifies CASSLNSGGADNEQFF. The full variable domain, its missing parts supplied by reference TRBV7-2 and TRBJ2-1, is GAGVSQSPSNKVTEKGKDVELRCDPISGHTALYWYRQSLGQGLEFLIYFQGNSAPDKSGLPSDRFSAERTGGSVSTLTIQRTQQEDSAVYLCASSLNSGGADNEQFFGPGTRLTVL.

The rearrangement links TRBV6-6 to TRBJ2-6; D unresolved. Germline V lookup: CDR1 MNHNY, CDR2 SVGAGI (reference sequence). The CDR3 is 15 residues long. With 7 bases removed from V and 2 bases from J, the gap between germline ends came to 12 bases. For the CDR3, the DNA is TGTGCCAGCAAAAAGCAAGTAGCTGGGGCCAACGTCCTGACTTTC. It yields the protein CASKKQVAGANVLTF.

A note on this clone: The sample holds other DNA sequences that translate to the same CDR3. V is TRBV5-1 and J is TRBJ2-7, with TRBD2 matching 14 bases. This CDR3 region has 15 residues. Germline CDR1 and CDR2: SGHRS and YFSETQ. With 4 bases clipped from V and 3 bases from J, the junction kept 3 bases outside the gene matches. The CDR3 region has the DNA TGCGCCAGCAGCCTGGGACTAGCGGGGGTCTACGAGCAGTACTTC. Protein product: CASSLGLAGVYEQYF.

The chain couples TRBV7-3 to TRBJ2-7; D call uncertain. Per the germline V gene, CDR1 is SGHTA and CDR2 is FQGTGA. CDR3 length: 13 residues. V was pared by 2 bases and J by 7 bases, with 12 bases between. CDR3 sequence (DNA): TGTGCCAGCAGCTTAGAAGTGCGAGGAGAGCAGTACTTC. It translates to CASSLEVRGEQYF.

The chain employs TRBV2 and TRBJ2-5, with D perhaps TRBD1 (6 bases). V gave up 6 bases and J gave up 5 bases, with 19 bases separating them. The CDR3 length is 15 residues. CDR1 SNHLY and CDR2 FYNNEI come from the germline V gene. CDR3 coding DNA: TGTGCCAGCAGCTCCCCTTTGGGGGCCAGGGAGACCCAGTACTTC. Translated: CASSSPLGARETQYF.

The J gene is TRBJ1-1, the V gene TRBV6-5; D possibly corresponds to TRBD1 (5 bases). This CDR3 has 16 residues. Trimming cost V 2 bases and J 6 bases, with 19 bases left between them. The germline V gene encodes CDR1 MNHEY and CDR2 SVGAGI. The CDR3 reads CASSYPGGGGGPEAFF. In nucleotides, the CDR3 is TGTGCCAGCAGTTACCCCGGCGGGGGGGGAGGTCCTGAAGCTTTCTTT.

The gene calls are TRBV7-3 and TRBJ2-3; maybe TRBD2 (5 bases). V lost 4 bases and J 6 bases, leaving 17 bases between the germline ends. Germline values: CDR1 SGHTA, CDR2 FQGTGA. The CDR3 contains 15 residues. The CDR3 region is CASSSGLLRTDTQYF. The CDR3 DNA is TGTGCCAGCAGCTCCGGACTCCTAAGGACCGATACGCAGTATTTT. Supplemented by reference TRBV7-3 and TRBJ2-3, the full variable domain reads GAGVSQTPSNKVTEKGKYVELRCDPISGHTALYWYRQSLGQGPEFLIYFQGTGAADDSGLPNDRFFAVRPEGSVSTLKIQRTERGDSAVYLCASSSGLLRTDTQYFGPGTRLTVL.

The rearrangement uses TRBV3-1 (or the pseudogene TRBV3-2) and TRBJ2-7, with TRBD1 identical over 10 bases. The V and J ends lost 4 bases and 7 bases, in that order; junction bases with no gene match: 7. Germline V CDR1 and CDR2: LGHDT, YNNKEL (reference sequence). This CDR3 contains 14 residues. CDR3 amino acids: CASSPRDRGGEQYF. CDR3 DNA: TGTGCCAGCAGCCCCCGGGACAGGGGAGGTGAGCAGTACTTC.

The chain uses TRBV10-2 and TRBJ2-7; 10 nucleotides agree with TRBD2. V dropped 0 bases and J dropped 2; count of bases not matched to a gene: 1. The CDR3 is made up of 15 amino acids. Germline loops: CDR1 WSHSY, CDR2 SAAADI. The CDR3 loop reads CASSESSGGAYEQYF. In nucleotides, the CDR3 is TGCGCCAGCAGTGAGTCAAGCGGGGGGGCCTACGAGCAGTACTTC.

The chain recombines TRBV6-5 with TRBJ1-6, with a weak D call TRBD1 (5 bases). CDR3 length: 14 amino acids. Germline V gene sequence: CDR1 MNHEY, CDR2 SVGAGI. V lost 6 bases to trimming and J lost 9 bases, with 15 bases between them. The CDR3 nucleotides read TGTGCCAGCAGCTCAGGGCCCCAGGCTTCACCCCTCCACTTT. Translation gives CASSSGPQASPLHF.

This chain links TRBV7-8 with TRBJ2-1; D gene unclear. V gave up 4 bases and J gave up 10 bases, with 11 bases separating them. The CDR3 totals 12 residues. The germline gives CDR1 SGHVS, CDR2 FQNEAQ. CDR3 bases: TGTGCCAGCAGCTCGCAACAAACCGAGCAGTTCTTC. It codes for CASSSQQTEQFF.

The chain uses TRBV7-3 and TRBJ2-3; TRBD2 might be the D (7 bases). There are 15 residues in the CDR3. V dropped 2 bases and J dropped 4 bases, with 13 bases sitting between them. Germline loops: CDR1 SGHTA, CDR2 FQGTGA. The CDR3 coding sequence is TGTGCCAGCAGCTTAGGGGGGGCGAGTTCAGATACGCAGTATTTT. Translated, it gives CASSLGGASSDTQYF.

The rearrangement uses TRBV7-9 and TRBJ2-7, with D perhaps TRBD1 (5 bases). In germline, CDR1 is SEHNR, CDR2 FQNEAQ (reference sequence). The CDR3 contains 16 residues. The V end was cut by 1 base, the J end by 0 bases, with 13 bases between. In nucleotides, the CDR3 is TGTGCCAGCAGCTTAGGGGATTACAGGTCCTCCTACGAGCAGTACTTC. It yields the protein CASSLGDYRSSYEQYF.

The chain couples TRBV7-2 to TRBJ2-3, with 8 bases lining up with TRBD2. Germline values: CDR1 SGHTA, CDR2 FQGNSA. The CDR3 sequence is 15 residues long. Germline trimming cut 2 bases from V and 3 bases from J; bases unmatched to any gene: 4. In DNA, the CDR3 is TGTGCCAGCAGCTTATTGGCGGGGGGTACAGATACGCAGTATTTT. Protein sequence: CASSLLAGGTDTQYF.

This clone has only a few counts. The chain links TRBV19 to TRBJ1-2; 11 bases are a match to TRBD1. V lost 7 bases, J lost 7 bases, and 8 bases stayed unmatched. CDR1 and CDR2 from the germline V gene are LNHDA and SQIVND (reference sequence). The CDR3 totals 14 residues. The CDR3 DNA sequence: TGTGCCAGTACTCCGGACAGGGGGCATGGTGGCTACACCTTC. It is translated as CASTPDRGHGGYTF.

The rearrangement links TRBV30 to TRBJ2-7; tentative D call: TRBD1 (5 bases). This CDR3 comprises 12 residues. With 4 bases removed from V and 5 bases from J, the gap between germline ends came to 12 bases. CDR1 is GTSNPN and CDR2 is SVGIG in the germline V gene (reference sequence). The CDR3 nucleotides read TGTGCCTGGACCGGCGACAGTAACGAGCAGTACTTC. Translation gives CAWTGDSNEQYF.

The chain recombines TRBV11-2 with TRBJ1-6, with TRBD1 as a possible D gene (6 bases). Germline CDR1 and CDR2: SGHAT and FQNNGV. Trimming left V 2 bases short and J 10 bases short, with 12 bases between. This CDR3 is built from 14 residues. The CDR3 region has the DNA TGTGCCAGCAGCTTATCAGGGGTGGGCTCACCCCTCCACTTT. The encoded protein is CASSLSGVGSPLHF.

This clone is a singleton in its sample. The V and J genes are TRBV6-6 and TRBJ2-7, with D possibly matching TRBD1 (6 bases). The CDR3 is 15 amino acids. Trimming cost V 7 bases and J 1 base, with 17 bases left between them. Germline V lookup: CDR1 MNHNY, CDR2 SVGAGI (reference sequence). CDR3 protein: CASTSQFGQSYEQYF. CDR3 bases: TGTGCCAGCACCAGCCAGTTTGGACAGTCCTACGAGCAGTACTTC.